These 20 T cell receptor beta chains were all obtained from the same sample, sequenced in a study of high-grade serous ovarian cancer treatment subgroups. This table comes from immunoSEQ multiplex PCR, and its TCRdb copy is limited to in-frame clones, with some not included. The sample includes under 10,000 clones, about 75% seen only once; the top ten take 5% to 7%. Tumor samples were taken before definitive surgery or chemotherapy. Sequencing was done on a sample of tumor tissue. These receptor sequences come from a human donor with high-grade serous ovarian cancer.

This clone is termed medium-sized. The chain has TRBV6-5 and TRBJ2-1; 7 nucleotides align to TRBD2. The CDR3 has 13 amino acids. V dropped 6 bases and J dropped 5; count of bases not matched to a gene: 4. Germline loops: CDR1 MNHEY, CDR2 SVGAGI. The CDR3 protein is CASRAAGDNEQFF. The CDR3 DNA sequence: TGTGCCAGCAGGGCCGCGGGGGACAATGAGCAGTTCTTC.

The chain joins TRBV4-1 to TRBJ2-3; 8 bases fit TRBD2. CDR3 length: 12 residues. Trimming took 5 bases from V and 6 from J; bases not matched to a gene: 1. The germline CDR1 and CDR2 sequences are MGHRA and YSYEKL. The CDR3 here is CASSSSGDTQYF. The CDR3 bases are TGCGCCAGCAGCTCTAGCGGGGATACGCAGTATTTT.

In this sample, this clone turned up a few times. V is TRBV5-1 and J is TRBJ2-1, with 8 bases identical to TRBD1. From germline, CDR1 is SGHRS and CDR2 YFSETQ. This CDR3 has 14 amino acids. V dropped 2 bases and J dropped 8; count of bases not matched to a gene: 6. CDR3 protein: CASSFQTGQDEQFF. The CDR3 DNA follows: TGCGCCAGCAGCTTTCAAACGGGACAGGATGAGCAGTTCTTC.

DNA of the CDR3: TGTGCCAGCAACAAAGTGACTAGCGGGGGTTCTAGCAATGAGCAGTTCTTC. Translating it yields CASNKVTSGGSSNEQFF. The chain uses TRBV5-6 and TRBJ2-1; the match to TRBD2 covers 12 bases. After removal of 6 bases from V and 6 bases from J, the junction contained 13 bases not matched to a gene. Looked up from germline, CDR1 is SGHDT and CDR2 is YYEEEE. There are 17 residues in the CDR3.

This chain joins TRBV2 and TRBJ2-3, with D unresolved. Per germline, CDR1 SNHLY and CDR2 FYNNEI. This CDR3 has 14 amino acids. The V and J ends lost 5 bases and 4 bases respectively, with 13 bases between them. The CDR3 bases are TGTGCCAGCAGTCAAGACGACCTCCCAGATACGCAGTATTTT. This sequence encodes CASSQDDLPDTQYF.

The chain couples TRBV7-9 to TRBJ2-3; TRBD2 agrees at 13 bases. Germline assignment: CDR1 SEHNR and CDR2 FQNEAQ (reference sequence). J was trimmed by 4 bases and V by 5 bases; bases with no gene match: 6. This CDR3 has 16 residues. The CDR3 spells CASSLPGTSGADTQYF. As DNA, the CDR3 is TGTGCCAGCAGCCTCCCCGGGACTAGCGGGGCAGATACGCAGTATTTT.

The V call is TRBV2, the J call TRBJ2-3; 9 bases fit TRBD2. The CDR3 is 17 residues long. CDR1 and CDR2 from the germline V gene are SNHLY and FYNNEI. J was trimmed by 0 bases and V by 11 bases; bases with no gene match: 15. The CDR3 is CAGLGGRLAASTDTQYF. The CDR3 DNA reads TGTGCCGGGTTGGGGGGGAGACTAGCGGCTAGCACAGATACGCAGTATTTT.

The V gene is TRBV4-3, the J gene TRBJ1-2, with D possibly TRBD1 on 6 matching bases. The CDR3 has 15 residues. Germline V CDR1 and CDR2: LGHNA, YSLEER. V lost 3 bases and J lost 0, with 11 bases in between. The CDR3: CASSHLGTTNYGYTF. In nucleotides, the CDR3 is TGCGCCAGCAGCCATTTAGGGACAACTAACTATGGCTACACCTTC.

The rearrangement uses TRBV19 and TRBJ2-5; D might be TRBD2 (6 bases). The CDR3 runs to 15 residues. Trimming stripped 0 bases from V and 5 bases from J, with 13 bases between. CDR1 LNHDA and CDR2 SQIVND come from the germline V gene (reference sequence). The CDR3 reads CASSIDPGRQETQYF. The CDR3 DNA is TGTGCCAGTAGTATAGATCCAGGGAGGCAGGAGACCCAGTACTTC.

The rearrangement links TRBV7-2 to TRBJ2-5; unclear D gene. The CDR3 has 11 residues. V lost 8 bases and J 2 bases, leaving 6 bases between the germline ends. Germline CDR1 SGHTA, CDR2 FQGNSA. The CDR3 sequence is CASQEQETQYF. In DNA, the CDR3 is TGTGCCAGCCAGGAACAAGAGACCCAGTACTTC.

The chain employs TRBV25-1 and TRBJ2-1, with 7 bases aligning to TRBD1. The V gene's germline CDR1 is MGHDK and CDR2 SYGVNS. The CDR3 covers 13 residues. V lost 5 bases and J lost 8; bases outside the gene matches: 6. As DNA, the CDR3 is TGTGCCAGCAGTTACAGGGGTGTCGATGAGCAGTTCTTC. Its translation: CASSYRGVDEQFF.

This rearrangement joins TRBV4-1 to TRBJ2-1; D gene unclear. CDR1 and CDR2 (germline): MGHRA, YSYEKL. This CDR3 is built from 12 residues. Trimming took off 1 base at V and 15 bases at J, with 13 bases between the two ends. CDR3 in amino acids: CASSQVGMSRFF. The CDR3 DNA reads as TGCGCCAGCAGCCAAGTCGGAATGTCTCGGTTCTTC.

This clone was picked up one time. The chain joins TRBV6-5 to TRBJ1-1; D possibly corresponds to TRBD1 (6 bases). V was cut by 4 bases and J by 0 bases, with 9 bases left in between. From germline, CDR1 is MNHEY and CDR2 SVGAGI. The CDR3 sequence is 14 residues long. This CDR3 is CASSSQGMNTEAFF. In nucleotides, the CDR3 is TGTGCCAGCAGTTCCCAGGGGATGAACACTGAAGCTTTCTTT.

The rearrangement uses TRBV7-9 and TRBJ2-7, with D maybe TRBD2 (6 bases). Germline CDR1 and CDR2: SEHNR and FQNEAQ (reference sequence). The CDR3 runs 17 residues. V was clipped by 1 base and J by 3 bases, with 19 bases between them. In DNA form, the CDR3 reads TGTGCCAGCAGCTTAGTTGGGGGAGGCGGACGAAGCTACGAGCAGTACTTC. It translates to CASSLVGGGGRSYEQYF.

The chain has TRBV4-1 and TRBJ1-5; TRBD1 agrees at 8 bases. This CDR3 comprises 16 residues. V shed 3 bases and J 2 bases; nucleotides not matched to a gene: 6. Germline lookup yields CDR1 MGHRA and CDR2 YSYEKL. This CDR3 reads CASSHADRVGNQPQHF. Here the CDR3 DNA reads TGCGCCAGCAGCCATGCGGACAGGGTTGGCAATCAGCCCCAGCATTTT.

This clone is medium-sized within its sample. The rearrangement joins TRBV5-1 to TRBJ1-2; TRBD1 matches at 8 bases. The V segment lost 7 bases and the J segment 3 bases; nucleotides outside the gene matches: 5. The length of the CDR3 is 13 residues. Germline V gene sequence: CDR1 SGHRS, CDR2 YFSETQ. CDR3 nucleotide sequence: TGCGCCAGCTCAGGACAGGGTTACTATGGCTACACCTTC. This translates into CASSGQGYYGYTF.

The CDR3 region is CASSLRGNQPQHF. The CDR3 DNA follows: TGTGCCAGCAGCTTGAGGGGAAATCAGCCCCAGCATTTT. J is TRBJ1-5 and V is TRBV7-8, with D tentatively TRBD1 (5 bases). Trimming removed 3 bases at V and 4 bases at J, with 7 bases between. The CDR3 runs to 13 residues. CDR1 and CDR2 from the germline V gene are SGHVS and FQNEAQ.

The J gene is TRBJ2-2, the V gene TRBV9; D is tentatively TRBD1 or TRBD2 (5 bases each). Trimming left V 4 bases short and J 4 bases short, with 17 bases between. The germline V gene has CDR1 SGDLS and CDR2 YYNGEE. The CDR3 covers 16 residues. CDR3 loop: CASSLEVRGPTGELFF. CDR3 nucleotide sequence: TGTGCCAGCAGCCTAGAGGTTCGGGGACCCACCGGGGAGCTGTTTTTT.

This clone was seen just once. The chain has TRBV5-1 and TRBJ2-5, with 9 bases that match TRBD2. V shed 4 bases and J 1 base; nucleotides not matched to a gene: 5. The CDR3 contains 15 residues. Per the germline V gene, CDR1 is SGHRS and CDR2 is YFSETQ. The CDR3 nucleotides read TGCGCCAGCAGCAGAACGACTAGCGGCCAAGAGACCCAGTACTTC. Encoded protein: CASSRTTSGQETQYF.

As DNA, the CDR3 is TGTGCCAGCAGCTCCGAAGGGGACGGGCCCTACGAGCAGTACTTC. Protein product: CASSSEGDGPYEQYF. The rearrangement joins TRBV5-8 to TRBJ2-5; D tentatively fits TRBD1 or TRBD2 (5 bases each). The DNA end is more similar to TRBJ2-7, so the J call may be wrong. This CDR3 spans 15 amino acids. Germline values: CDR1 SGHTS, CDR2 YDEGEE.